The 2 T cell receptor beta chains reported below all come from one sample, sequenced in a study of blood T cells in healthy people across ages. Primers used in a second PCR of roughly 7 to 12 cycles were a sample-barcoded 5' primer and a J-beta primer mix. TCRdb used MiXCR to reprocess the 5' RACE reads, holding one entry per CDR3 protein. The sample lists hundreds of thousands of distinct CDR3 sequences, approximately 53% occurring once. Sequencing used blood. The receptors derive from a middle-aged man in good health.

The V gene is TRBV6-6, the J gene TRBJ2-1, with a weak D call TRBD1 (6 bases). V gave up 5 bases and J gave up 4 bases, with 9 bases separating them. Germline values: CDR1 MNHNY, CDR2 SVGAGI (reference sequence). This CDR3 comprises 13 residues. The CDR3 loop is CASSQGQYNEQFF. DNA of the CDR3: TGTGCCAGCAGTCAAGGACAGTACAATGAGCAGTTCTTC.

J is TRBJ2-1 and V is TRBV20-1; TRBD1 matches at 8 bases. The CDR3 consists of 18 residues. The ends lost 2 bases at V and 1 base at J; junction bases unmatched: 13. Germline-derived CDR1 and CDR2 are DFQATT and SNEGSKA (reference sequence). DNA for the CDR3: TGCAGTGCTAGAATGCCGGGACAGGTATTTTATTCCTACAATGAGCAGTTCTTC. Amino acids: CSARMPGQVFYSYNEQFF.